The 10 T cell receptor beta chains reported below all come from one sample, sequenced in a study of technical replicates of blood from four donors. The protocol was immunoSEQ multiplex PCR, while the TCRdb copy is restricted to in-frame clones and leaves out a portion. The repertoire holds tens of thousands of clones, with approximately 95% as singletons. The sample comprised T cells isolated from PBMCs. The receptors derive from a human donor in good health.

CDR3 sequence: CASSRGTGINEKLFF. The CDR3 DNA reads as TGTGCCAGCAGCAGGGGGACAGGGATTAATGAAAAACTGTTTTTT. The chain has TRBV7-9 and TRBJ1-4, with 9 bases aligning to TRBD1. CDR3 size: 15 residues. Trimming took 5 bases from V and 4 from J; bases not matched to a gene: 5. Germline V lookup: CDR1 SEHNR, CDR2 FQNEAQ (reference sequence).

The chain uses TRBV9 and TRBJ2-2; TRBD1 matches 9 bases. Germline-derived CDR1 and CDR2 are SGDLS and YYNGEE. The CDR3 contains 15 residues. The junction had 3 bases not matched to a gene; V was cut back by 0 bases and J by 6 bases. The DNA for the CDR3 is TGTGCCAGCAGCGTAGAGGGGACAGGGTCCGGGGAGCTGTTTTTT. Residues: CASSVEGTGSGELFF.

The chain is built from TRBV5-1 and TRBJ2-7; 10 positions agree with TRBD2. Trimming cost V 0 bases and J 1 base; bases outside gene matches: 1. The CDR3 consists of 15 residues. CDR1 is SGHRS, CDR2 YFSETQ, per germline. The CDR3 reads CASSLGGLASYEQYF. DNA of the CDR3: TGCGCCAGCAGCTTGGGGGGACTAGCGTCCTACGAGCAGTACTTC.

The chain carries TRBV27 and TRBJ2-7, with 8 bases that match TRBD2. The CDR3 covers 16 residues. The germline V gene encodes CDR1 MNHEY and CDR2 SMNVEV (reference sequence). V gave up 5 bases and J gave up 2 bases; unmatched junction bases: 11. As DNA, the CDR3 is TGTGCCAGCAGTCTGGATATAGCGGGATCTACCTACGAGCAGTACTTC. Translating it yields CASSLDIAGSTYEQYF.

The chain joins TRBV5-5 to TRBJ2-7; TRBD2 is a possible D gene (6 bases). Per germline, CDR1 SGHKS and CDR2 YYEKEE (reference sequence). CDR3 size: 14 residues. Deletions cut 7 bases from V and 1 base from J, with 15 bases between. CDR3 nucleotide sequence: TGTGCCAGCCTCACTTTAAGCGGGTCCTACGAGCAGTACTTC. Protein sequence: CASLTLSGSYEQYF.

DNA for the CDR3: TGTGCCAGCAGCTCCTACAGGGGGGTTGGCTATGGCTACACCTTC. Protein sequence: CASSSYRGVGYGYTF. This rearrangement joins TRBV11-2 to TRBJ1-2; 8 bases align to TRBD1. The CDR3 is 15 amino acids. The trim removed 4 bases at V and 4 bases at J, leaving 8 bases unmatched. CDR1 and CDR2 (germline): SGHAT, FQNNGV.

The gene calls are TRBV27 and TRBJ1-1, with D perhaps matching TRBD1 (5 bases). With 6 bases removed from V and 7 bases from J, the gap between germline ends came to 21 bases. CDR1 MNHEY and CDR2 SMNVEV come from the germline V gene (reference sequence). The CDR3 contains 15 residues. CDR3 nucleotide sequence: TGTGCCAGCAGAACGCGGGGGAGAACTACGGATGAAGCTTTCTTT. This codes for CASRTRGRTTDEAFF.

The chain is built from TRBV19 and TRBJ2-5; TRBD1 matches at 11 bases. Germline CDR1 is LNHDA and CDR2 is SQIVND (reference sequence). The CDR3 has 16 amino acids. The V gene end was trimmed by 3 bases and the J gene end by 4 bases; junction bases not matched to a gene: 7. DNA of the CDR3: TGTGCCAGTAGTATGGCGGACAGGGGGCGCCGAGAGACCCAGTACTTC. Translated, it gives CASSMADRGRRETQYF.

The rearrangement uses TRBV4-1 and TRBJ2-2; no definite D call. The CDR3 has 14 amino acids. Germline values: CDR1 MGHRA, CDR2 YSYEKL. V was trimmed by 1 base and J by 6 bases, leaving 9 bases between them. CDR3 nucleotide sequence: TGCGCCAGCAGCCAAGGGTTTGGGCCCGGGGAGCTGTTTTTT. The encoded protein is CASSQGFGPGELFF.

The V call is TRBV7-9, the J call TRBJ1-1; 7 bases are shared with TRBD1. The CDR3 runs 15 residues. The germline V gene encodes CDR1 SEHNR and CDR2 FQNEAQ (reference sequence). Trimming cost V 3 bases and J 0 bases; bases outside gene matches: 4. In DNA, the CDR3 is TGTGCCAGCAGCTTGGGGACAGTTATGAACACTGAAGCTTTCTTT. It is translated as CASSLGTVMNTEAFF. The whole variable domain, remainder taken from reference TRBV7-9 and TRBJ1-1, is DTGVSQNPRHKITKRGQNVTFRCDPISEHNRLYWYRQTLGQGPEFLTYFQNEAQLEKSRLLSDRFSAERPKGSFSTLEIQRTEQGDSAMYLCASSLGTVMNTEAFFGQGTRLTVV.